This T cell receptor (beta chain) came from a study of T-cell memory formation after mild COVID-19. General study findings and limits: Second-wave clones peaking on day 37 lacked confirmed SARS-CoV-2 specificity.

With respect to this clonotype: Its antigen is still unknown.

Germline-derived CDR1 and CDR2 are SGHDN and FVKESK. Trimming took 0 bases from V and 1 from J, leaving 9 bases between them. This CDR3 region has 16 residues. Using its own MiXCR run on the 5' RACE reads, TCRdb lists one record per CDR3 protein. Of tens of thousands of distinct CDR3 sequences listed, about 15% were seen once; the top ten hold 39%. The V and J genes are TRBV14 and TRBJ2-2; a possible D gene is TRBD1 (5 bases). This sequence was found in a man between 18 and 29 years old who had mild COVID-19 (a few samples of this study predate the infection). Cell type and time point are not known. Sequenced input: PBMCs or a T cell subset sorted from them (not recorded which). The CDR3 loop is CASSQDSGQNTGELFF. As DNA, the CDR3 is TGTGCCAGCAGCCAAGATAGTGGACAGAACACCGGGGAGCTGTTTTTT. The entire variable domain, with the rest obtained from reference TRBV14 and TRBJ2-2, is as follows: EAGVTQFPSHSVIEKGQTVTLRCDPISGHDNLYWYRRVMGKEIKFLLHFVKESKQDESGMPNNRFLAERTGGTYSTLKVQPAELEDSGVYFCASSQDSGQNTGELFFGEGSRLTVL.